This T cell receptor beta chain stems from a study of shared clonotypes between healthy human individuals. Trimming removed 1 base at V and 2 bases at J, with 12 bases between. The V gene's germline CDR1 is SSHAT and CDR2 FNYEAQ (reference sequence). The CDR3 loop spans 15 amino acids. CD45RO-negative CD8 cells positively selected for CCR7 made up the naive population, which excluded terminally differentiated effector memory CD45RA+ cells. This clone has only one observation. Produced via immunoSEQ multiplex PCR; TCRdb's table is partial and in-frame only. This sample has approximately 2,200,000 clones, with about 93% found just once.

This TCR came from a man younger than 35 in good health. Some clones in this sample may be carry-over from other donors' samples. The specimen sequenced was naive CD8+ T cells from PBMCs. The V call is TRBV7-7, the J call TRBJ2-7, with D possibly matching TRBD2 (6 bases). In nucleotides, the CDR3 is TGTGCCAGCAGCTTAGGGGACGGGAGTCCCTACGAGCAGTACTTC. Amino acids: CASSLGDGSPYEQYF.